Sequencing of this T cell receptor (beta chain) was carried out in a study of response to subunit inactivated influenza vaccine. CDR3 length equals 15 residues. V lost 4 bases to trimming and J lost 8 bases, with 19 bases between them. Per germline, CDR1 SGHRS and CDR2 YFSETQ. From the RT-PCR reads, TCRdb called clonotypes with MiXCR, one entry per CDR3 protein. The sample shows just under 550,000 distinct CDR3 sequences, less than 25% of them seen only once. These same data were also listed under a study on T cells expressing NK-cell markers. From that report: TCR beta cDNA was made by 5'RACE template switching with UMIs.

The source was CD4+ T cells sorted from PBMCs, collected roughly 13 days after vaccination. This clonotype was obtained from a man in his forties or fifties who received an inactivated influenza vaccine. The V and J genes are TRBV5-1 and TRBJ2-1; D might be TRBD2 (7 bases). The CDR3: CASSKDSGVGYEQFF. The CDR3 region has the DNA TGCGCCAGCAGCAAGGACAGCGGGGTAGGATATGAGCAGTTCTTC.